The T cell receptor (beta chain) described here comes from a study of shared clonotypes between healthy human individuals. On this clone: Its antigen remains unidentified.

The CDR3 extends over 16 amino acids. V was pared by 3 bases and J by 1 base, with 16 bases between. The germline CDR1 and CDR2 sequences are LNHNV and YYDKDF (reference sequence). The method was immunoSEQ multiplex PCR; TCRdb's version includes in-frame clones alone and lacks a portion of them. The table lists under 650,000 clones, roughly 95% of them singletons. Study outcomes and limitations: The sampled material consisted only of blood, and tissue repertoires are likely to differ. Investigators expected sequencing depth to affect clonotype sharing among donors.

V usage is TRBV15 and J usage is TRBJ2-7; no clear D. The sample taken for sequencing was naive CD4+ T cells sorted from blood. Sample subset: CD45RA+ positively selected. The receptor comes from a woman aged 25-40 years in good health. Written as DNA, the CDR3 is TGTGCCACCAGCAGTAGAGACGGGCTAAGGTCCTACGAGCAGTACTTC. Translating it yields CATSSRDGLRSYEQYF.